These 30 T cell receptor beta chains came from one sample sequenced in a study of cytomegalovirus exposure and HLA in healthy donors. The PCR ran on 60 Vbeta and 13 Jbeta primers. Data came from immunoSEQ multiplex PCR; TCRdb stores just in-frame clones and leaves some out. The sample records roughly 120,000 clones, roughly 80% being singletons. Sequenced input: PBMCs. These receptors originate from a woman in her thirties in good health and CMV-seronegative.

This clone was seen once. The chain has TRBV7-8 and TRBJ2-1, with unresolved D. Per the germline V gene, CDR1 is SGHVS and CDR2 is FQNEAQ. V was cut by 1 base and J by 2 bases, with 6 bases left in between. The CDR3 runs 14 residues. CDR3 in DNA: TGTGCCAGCAGCTTAGGCCTAGCCTACAATGAGCAGTTCTTC. Translated: CASSLGLAYNEQFF.

The chain links TRBV6-5 to TRBJ1-3, with D uncertain. Trimming removed 2 bases at V and 8 bases at J, with 10 bases between. In germline, CDR1 is MNHEY, CDR2 SVGAGI. The CDR3 has 13 residues. CDR3 sequence (DNA): TGTGCCAGCAGTTACGATCCGGTCGACACCATATATTTT. Residues: CASSYDPVDTIYF.

V gene TRBV7-9 combines with J gene TRBJ2-7; 8 bases align to TRBD1. Germline CDR1 is SEHNR and CDR2 is FQNEAQ (reference sequence). Germline trimming cut 5 bases from V and 2 bases from J; bases unmatched to any gene: 11. CDR3 length: 16 residues. The CDR3 loop reads CASSPSQGAIAYEQYF. The CDR3 bases are TGTGCCAGCAGCCCAAGTCAGGGGGCCATCGCCTACGAGCAGTACTTC.

The J gene is TRBJ2-3, the V gene TRBV4-1, with 8 nucleotides matching TRBD2. CDR1 MGHRA and CDR2 YSYEKL come from the germline V gene. The trim removed 1 base at V and 5 bases at J, leaving 8 bases unmatched. The CDR3 is 16 residues long. The CDR3 DNA sequence: TGCGCCAGCAGCCAAGCCGCCGGGAGGGCCTTAGATACGCAGTATTTT. Amino acid sequence: CASSQAAGRALDTQYF.

This clone was seen only once. The chain is built from TRBV11-2 and TRBJ1-2; D unresolved. The germline V and J ends were trimmed by 5 bases and 4 bases, with 26 bases remaining between them. The germline gives CDR1 SGHAT, CDR2 FQNNGV. This CDR3 has 18 residues. The DNA for the CDR3 is TGTGCCAGCAGCCAAAGGAGTCCCCGGAGCCGGCTTTTCTATGGCTACACCTTC. This gives the protein CASSQRSPRSRLFYGYTF. Filled out from reference TRBV11-2 and TRBJ1-2, the complete variable domain reads EAGVAQSPRYKIIEKRQSVAFWCNPISGHATLYWYQQILGQGPKLLIQFQNNGVVDDSQLPKDRFSAERLKGVDSTLKIQPAKLEDSAVYLCASSQRSPRSRLFYGYTFGSGTRLTVV.

V is TRBV6-1 and J is TRBJ1-5; D is unclear. The CDR3 consists of 15 residues. In germline, CDR1 is MNHNS, CDR2 SASEGT. Trimming stripped 0 bases from V and 2 bases from J, with 8 bases between. CDR3 protein: CASSEAGRGNQPQHF. CDR3 DNA sequence: TGTGCCAGCAGTGAAGCGGGGAGGGGCAATCAGCCCCAGCATTTT.

This chain uses TRBV28 with TRBJ1-6; 10 bases line up with TRBD1. This CDR3 contains 22 residues. Germline assignment: CDR1 MDHEN and CDR2 SYDVKM. The J segment lost 0 bases and the V segment lost 5 bases, leaving 19 bases of the junction unmatched. The CDR3 spells CASSPGRDRGRRKGSYNSPLHF. In DNA, the CDR3 is TGTGCCAGCAGTCCCGGTCGGGACAGGGGCCGCCGTAAAGGCTCCTATAATTCACCCCTCCACTTT.

V is TRBV11-3 and J is TRBJ1-1; no firm D call. The CDR3 is 13 amino acids. V shed 4 bases and J shed 4 bases, with 10 bases lying between them. Germline assignment: CDR1 SGHNT and CDR2 YENEEA. This CDR3 is CASSSSPITEAFF. The CDR3 nucleotides read TGTGCCAGCAGCTCGAGTCCCATCACTGAAGCTTTCTTT.

In regard to this clone: One end of the junction is discordant with germline, which a read error may explain. V gene TRBV20-1 combines with J gene TRBJ2-7; D uncertain. The length of the CDR3 is 11 residues. In germline, CDR1 is DFQATT, CDR2 SNEGSKA (reference sequence). CDR3 region: CSARKASAGDF. The DNA for the CDR3 is TGCAGTGCTAGGAAGGCGTCCGCCGGAGATTTC.

CDR3 amino acids: CASSPGGRPETQYF. The CDR3 DNA is TGTGCCAGCAGCCCGGGGGGGAGGCCAGAGACCCAGTACTTC. The chain is built from TRBV5-6 and TRBJ2-5; the match to TRBD2 covers 8 bases. Per germline, CDR1 SGHDT and CDR2 YYEEEE. The CDR3 extends over 14 amino acids. J lost 4 bases, V lost 4 bases, and 6 bases had no gene match.

The J gene is TRBJ1-1, the V gene TRBV5-1, with 8 nucleotides matching TRBD1. The CDR3 has 16 amino acids. Germline assignment: CDR1 SGHRS and CDR2 YFSETQ. The V gene end was trimmed by 0 bases and the J gene end by 0 bases; junction bases not matched to a gene: 4. CDR3 sequence (DNA): TGCGCCAGCAGCTTGGATGGACAGGGTATGAACACTGAAGCTTTCTTT. Translated: CASSLDGQGMNTEAFF.

The genes are TRBV4-3 and TRBJ1-1; 11 positions agree with TRBD1. Germline V gives CDR1 LGHNA, CDR2 YSLEER. The V gene end was trimmed by 1 base and the J gene end by 11 bases; junction bases not matched to a gene: 9. CDR3 length: 15 residues. CDR3 residues: CASSQGGGDRGYAFF. DNA for the CDR3: TGCGCCAGCAGCCAAGGAGGAGGGGACAGGGGGTATGCTTTCTTT.

This clone was picked up a small number of times. At one end, the junction sequence differs from germline, possibly due to a read error. The J gene is TRBJ2-3, the V gene TRBV7-7, with 12 bases aligning to TRBD2. This CDR3 has 16 residues. Per germline, CDR1 SSHAT and CDR2 FNYEAQ (reference sequence). The CDR3 loop is CASSLELAGGEDTQYF. The CDR3 bases are TGTGCTAGCAGCTTGGAGCTAGCGGGAGGGGAAGATACGCAGTATTTT.

The gene calls are TRBV4-1 and TRBJ1-2; D is possibly TRBD1 (5 bases). The ends were cut back, 3 bases at V and 3 bases at J, with 11 bases in the middle. CDR1 and CDR2 (germline): MGHRA, YSYEKL. The CDR3 spans 14 residues. The chain's CDR3 is CASSQVETDYGYTF. The CDR3 DNA is TGCGCCAGCAGCCAGGTTGAGACAGACTATGGCTACACCTTC.

The chain has TRBV9 and TRBJ2-7; 8 bases agree with TRBD1. Germline-derived CDR1 and CDR2 are SGDLS and YYNGEE. The V gene end was trimmed by 3 bases and the J gene end by 7 bases; junction bases not matched to a gene: 9. This CDR3 has 14 amino acids. The CDR3 reads CASSASGGGIEQYF. CDR3 sequence (DNA): TGTGCCAGCAGCGCCTCAGGGGGCGGGATAGAGCAGTACTTC.

CDR3 protein: CSTWRGQHSTDTQYF. In DNA form, the CDR3 reads TGCAGCACGTGGAGGGGACAGCATAGCACAGATACGCAGTATTTT. The chain is built from TRBV29-1 and TRBJ2-3, with D possibly being TRBD1 (7 bases). V lost 8 bases, J lost 0 bases, and 18 bases lay in between. Germline assignment: CDR1 SQVTM and CDR2 ANQGSEA. There are 15 residues in the CDR3.

The rearrangement links TRBV6-1 to TRBJ2-3, with TRBD1 as a possible D gene (5 bases). The CDR3 is 16 amino acids. Trimming left V 4 bases short and J 0 bases short, with 14 bases between. Germline V CDR1 and CDR2: MNHNS, SASEGT. CDR3 nucleotides: TGTGCCAGCAGTGCCCGGACACCTACTAGCACAGATACGCAGTATTTT. Encoded protein: CASSARTPTSTDTQYF.

The chain carries TRBV5-1 and TRBJ2-3; 7 bases align to TRBD2. In germline, CDR1 is SGHRS, CDR2 YFSETQ. This CDR3 is built from 14 residues. Unmatched junction bases numbered 8, after V lost 1 base and J lost 9 bases. CDR3 coding DNA: TGCGCCAGCAGCTTGACTAGCGAGAAGGGAACGCAGTATTTT. Translating it yields CASSLTSEKGTQYF.

The CDR3 DNA reads TGTGCCATAGCTCCCCCCCCCTACAATGAGCAGTTCTTC. Residues: CAIAPPPYNEQFF. The rearrangement links TRBV10-3 to TRBJ2-1; D gene uncertain. Germline V gives CDR1 ENHRY, CDR2 SYGVKD. The CDR3 is 13 amino acids. Trimming shortened V by 9 bases and J by 2 bases, and 11 bases separated the two germline ends.

The DNA of the CDR3 is TGCAGCGTGGCTGGGGGACAGGGGGCGCCTGAGCAGTACTTC. Amino acids: CSVAGGQGAPEQYF. The chain employs TRBV29-1 and TRBJ2-5, with 12 bases fitting TRBD1. The length of the CDR3 is 14 residues. Trimming removed 6 bases from V and 11 bases from J; junction bases left unmatched: 13. CDR1 SQVTM and CDR2 ANQGSEA come from the germline V gene.

This rearrangement joins TRBV27 to TRBJ2-3, with 7 bases aligning to TRBD1. Unmatched junction bases numbered 8, after V lost 4 bases and J lost 4 bases. This CDR3 is 15 amino acids long. Germline V lookup: CDR1 MNHEY, CDR2 SMNVEV (reference sequence). The CDR3 DNA sequence: TGTGCCAGCAGTTACAGGGGAATGATTTCAGATACGCAGTATTTT. Translating it yields CASSYRGMISDTQYF.

The DNA for the CDR3 is TGTGCCAGCAGCTTTAGTCCGAACACTGAAGCTTTCTTT. Its protein is CASSFSPNTEAFF. The rearrangement links TRBV5-6 to TRBJ1-1; D gene unclear. The V gene lost 2 bases and the J gene lost 1 base, with 6 bases spanning the gap. Germline V gene data show CDR1 as SGHDT and CDR2 as YYEEEE. The CDR3 contains 13 residues.

CDR3 protein: CASSQASSGRASYEQYF. The CDR3 nucleotides are TGCGCCAGCAGCCAAGCGTCTAGCGGGAGGGCCTCCTACGAGCAGTACTTC. V usage is TRBV4-3 and J usage is TRBJ2-7, with 12 bases aligning to TRBD2. J lost 0 bases, V lost 1 base, and 4 bases had no gene match. The CDR3 consists of 17 residues. Germline CDR1 is LGHNA and CDR2 is YSLEER.

The chain uses TRBV11-2 and TRBJ1-3; tentative D call: TRBD1 (5 bases). There are 16 residues in the CDR3. V was pared by 7 bases and J by 3 bases, with 19 bases between. Germline V gives CDR1 SGHAT, CDR2 FQNNGV. The CDR3 coding sequence is TGTGCCAGCACCTCTCTGGAAGGGGTCTTTGGAAACACCATATATTTT. Translated: CASTSLEGVFGNTIYF.

The chain is built from TRBV7-2 and TRBJ2-2; TRBD2 matches at 7 bases. CDR3 length equals 16 residues. Trimming took 1 base from V and 4 from J; bases not matched to a gene: 6. CDR1 SGHTA and CDR2 FQGNSA come from the germline V gene. CDR3 coding DNA: TGTGCCAGCAGCTTAGTAAGCGGGACGGCCACCGGGGAGCTGTTTTTT. Translated: CASSLVSGTATGELFF.

The chain joins TRBV28 to TRBJ1-1; weak D call: TRBD1 (5 bases). The CDR3 has 16 amino acids. Germline CDR1 reads MDHEN; CDR2 reads SYDVKM. V lost 5 bases, J lost 0 bases, and 16 bases lay in between. The CDR3 spells CASSPASTVMNTEAFF. The CDR3 DNA reads as TGTGCCAGCAGTCCTGCTTCGACAGTAATGAACACTGAAGCTTTCTTT.

This chain uses TRBV20-1 with TRBJ2-7; D is unclear. The germline V gene has CDR1 DFQATT and CDR2 SNEGSKA (reference sequence). The CDR3 has 11 residues. The ends were cut back, 5 bases at V and 1 base at J, with 6 bases in the middle. The CDR3 DNA is TGCAGTGCTGCTAGGTCCTACGAGCAGTACTTC. This codes for CSAARSYEQYF.

The CDR3 DNA reads as TGTGCCAGCAGCCTCGGGGCGGGAGGGTCCTACGAGCAGTACTTC. Translation: CASSLGAGGSYEQYF. The genes are TRBV6-5 and TRBJ2-7; 9 bases fit TRBD2. V lost 6 bases, J lost 1 base, and 7 bases stayed unmatched. The germline V gene encodes CDR1 MNHEY and CDR2 SVGAGI. The CDR3 length is 15 residues.

The V and J genes are TRBV6-4 and TRBJ2-6; D perhaps matches TRBD2 (6 bases). The germline gives CDR1 MRHNA, CDR2 SNTAGT. V gave up 0 bases and J gave up 0 bases, with 6 bases separating them. This CDR3 spans 16 amino acids. The DNA for the CDR3 is TGTGCCAGCAGTGACTCTAGCGGCTCTGGGGCCAACGTCCTGACTTTC. Translating gives CASSDSSGSGANVLTF.

This clone was detected a few times. This chain links TRBV6-5 with TRBJ1-5, with TRBD1 as a possible D gene (5 bases). The CDR3 spans 15 residues. Germline loops: CDR1 MNHEY, CDR2 SVGAGI. V was shortened by 6 bases and J by 3 bases, with 15 bases between the two germline ends. For the CDR3, the DNA is TGTGCCAGCAGGGGTCAGGGAGGCTACAATCAGCCCCAGCATTTT. This codes for CASRGQGGYNQPQHF.